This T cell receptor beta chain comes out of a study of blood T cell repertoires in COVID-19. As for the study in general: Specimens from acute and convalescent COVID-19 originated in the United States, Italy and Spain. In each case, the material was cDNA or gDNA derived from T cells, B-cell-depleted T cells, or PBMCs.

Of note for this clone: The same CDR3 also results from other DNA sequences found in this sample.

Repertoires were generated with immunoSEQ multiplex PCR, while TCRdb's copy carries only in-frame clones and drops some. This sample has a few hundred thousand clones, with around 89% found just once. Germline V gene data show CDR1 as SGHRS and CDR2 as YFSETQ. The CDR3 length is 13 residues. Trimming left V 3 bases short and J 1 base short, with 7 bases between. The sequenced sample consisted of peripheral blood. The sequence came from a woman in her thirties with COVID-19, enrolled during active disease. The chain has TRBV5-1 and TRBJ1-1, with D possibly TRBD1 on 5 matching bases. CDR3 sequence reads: CASSSTANTEAFF. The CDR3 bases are TGCGCCAGCAGCTCGACAGCGAACACTGAAGCTTTCTTT.